This is a list of T cell receptor beta chains from one sample in a study of T-cell memory formation after mild COVID-19. TCRdb reprocessed the 5' RACE reads with MiXCR, giving one entry per CDR3 protein. The data show some 330,000 distinct CDR3 sequences, about 21% seen once. Sample: PBMCs or a T cell subset sorted from them (not recorded which). These receptors all stem from an adult woman who had mild COVID-19 (a few samples of this study predate the infection). Cell type and time point are not known. CDR3s include the opening cysteine and the closing phenylalanine or tryptophan. The D gene is left open where the match is weak. Clone size appears in some rows only: once, few, many, or a class for an expanded clone.

j_call d_call clone_size v_call cdr3_nt cdr3_aa
TRBJ2-3 TRBD2 few TRBV4-1 TGCGCCAGCAGCCAGACTAGCGGGGGGACCACAGATACGCAGTATTTT CASSQTSGGTTDTQYF
TRBJ1-6 . . TRBV5-1 TGCGCCAGCAGCTTGGGGCGCGCTTCACCCCTCCACTTT CASSLGRASPLHF
TRBJ2-5 TRBD2 . TRBV29-1 TGCAGCGTTGGGAAAGCGGGAGGAGAGACCCAGTACTTC CSVGKAGGETQYF
TRBJ2-1 . . TRBV12-3/TRBV12-4 TGTGCCAGCAGTCCGGAGGGGAGCCGGGCCCCTGGCTCCTACAATGAGCAGTTCTTC CASSPEGSRAPGSYNEQFF
TRBJ2-2 . . TRBV6-2/TRBV6-3 TGTGCCAGCCGCCTGGCAGGGGTGGTCACCGGGGAGCTGTTTTTT CASRLAGVVTGELFF
TRBJ2-3 TRBD2 . TRBV6-5 TGTGCCAGCAAGCGGGAGGGCCTGACAGATACGCAGTATTTT CASKREGLTDTQYF
TRBJ2-7 TRBD2 many TRBV7-2 TGTGCCAGCAGCTTAGGGTTAGCGGGATACGAGCAGTACTTC CASSLGLAGYEQYF
TRBJ2-4 . . TRBV7-3 TGTGCCAGCAGCACCGGGACTGGTAACATTCAGTACTTC CASSTGTGNIQYF
TRBJ1-4 TRBD1 few TRBV5-1 TGCGCCAGCAGCGTCGGACAGGGAGGCGAAAAACTGTTTTTT CASSVGQGGEKLFF
TRBJ2-7 . . TRBV6-2/TRBV6-3 TGTGCCAGCAGTGTCGGAGGACCCTACGAGCAGTACTTC CASSVGGPYEQYF
TRBJ2-3 TRBD2 . TRBV5-6 TGTGCCAGCAGCCTGCCGCTAGCGGGGTTAGGAGATACGCAGTATTTT CASSLPLAGLGDTQYF
TRBJ2-1 . . TRBV5-6 TGTGCCAGCAGCAAAAGCGGACGAAACAATGAGCAGTTCTTC CASSKSGRNNEQFF
TRBJ2-1 TRBD2 . TRBV6-5 TGTGCCAGCAGTTACAGCGGGGGGGCAAATGAGCAGTTCTTC CASSYSGGANEQFF
TRBJ1-5 TRBD1 few TRBV29-1 TGCAGCGTTGGGGACAGGGGCTATCAGCCCCAGCATTTT CSVGDRGYQPQHF
TRBJ1-1 . many TRBV3-1 TGTGCCAGCAGACTGGACAAGAACACTGAAGCTTTCTTT CASRLDKNTEAFF
TRBJ2-1 . . TRBV15 TGTGCCACCAGCAGAGGTCTCGAGAATGAGCAGTTCTTC CATSRGLENEQFF
TRBJ1-2 TRBD1 . TRBV12-3/TRBV12-4 TGTGCCAGCAGTCCCGACAGGGAAGGCTACACCTTC CASSPDREGYTF
TRBJ2-4 TRBD2 once TRBV19 TGTGCCAGTAGTATTGGAGGGAGGGCCGGGAACATTCAGTACTTC CASSIGGRAGNIQYF
TRBJ2-7 TRBD1 once TRBV30 TGTGCCTGGAGCCCCATGGATTACAGGGGATACGAGCAGTACTTC CAWSPMDYRGYEQYF
TRBJ2-1 . few TRBV11-2 TGTGCCAGCAGCTTCAAATGGGGGGCAGGGTACAATGAGCAGTTCTTC CASSFKWGAGYNEQFF